A single sample is the source of the 19 T cell receptor beta chains below, sequenced in a study of beta chain features in type 1 diabetes. The antigens of these receptors remain unknown. General study findings and limits: People with Type 1 diabetes carried modestly yet significantly shorter TCRB CDR3s in all four CD4+ subsets.

Expressed TCRB transcripts were sequenced after all isolated RNA was converted to cDNA. Measured with immunoSEQ multiplex PCR; TCRdb has only the in-frame clones, and not every one. The sample holds 350,000 to 450,000 clones; around 12% are singletons and the top ten take about 0.01%. The sequencing sample was made of naive CD4+ T cells from blood. These receptors were collected from a woman under 30 with type 1 diabetes.

In its sample, this clone was seen a few times. This chain connects TRBV7-8 to TRBJ2-7, with a weak D call TRBD2 (5 bases). CDR3 length equals 12 residues. The germline V gene has CDR1 SGHVS and CDR2 FQNEAQ. With 8 bases removed from V and 5 bases from J, the gap between germline ends came to 13 bases. DNA of the CDR3: TGTGCCAGCGGAGTTTGGGAGAACGAGCAGTACTTC. This translates into CASGVWENEQYF.

This clone appeared a few times. The V gene is TRBV7-3, the J gene TRBJ2-6; a possible D gene is TRBD2 (6 bases). The V gene's germline CDR1 is SGHTA and CDR2 FQGTGA. The CDR3 spans 17 residues. V lost 6 bases to trimming and J lost 3 bases, with 18 bases between them. CDR3 region: CASSRLSGLGGANVLTF. The DNA of the CDR3 is TGTGCCAGCAGTAGACTAAGCGGGCTAGGTGGGGCCAACGTCCTGACTTTC. Looking up the rest from reference TRBV7-3 and TRBJ2-6 gives the full variable domain: GAGVSQTPSNKVTEKGKYVELRCDPISGHTALYWYRQSLGQGPEFLIYFQGTGAADDSGLPNDRFFAVRPEGSVSTLKIQRTERGDSAVYLCASSRLSGLGGANVLTFGAGSRLTVL.

The CDR3 DNA reads as TGTGCCAGCAGTTTATGGGCCGCCGGGGCCAACGTCCTGACTTTC. This translates into CASSLWAAGANVLTF. The chain is built from TRBV28 and TRBJ2-6; D is ambiguous. The CDR3 spans 15 residues. Germline V gene lookup returns CDR1 MDHEN and CDR2 SYDVKM. Between the trimmed V and J ends, which lost 0 bases and 4 bases, there was a span of 7 bases. Full variable domain (missing parts from reference TRBV28 and TRBJ2-6): DVKVTQSSRYLVKRTGEKVFLECVQDMDHENMFWYRQDPGLGLRLIYFSYDVKMKEKGDIPEGYSVSREKKERFSLILESASTNQTSMYLCASSLWAAGANVLTFGAGSRLTVL.

CDR3 in DNA: TGTGCCACGGGACAGGGGGGACCTGAAGCTTTCTTT. Translation gives CATGQGGPEAFF. The rearrangement links TRBV10-3 to TRBJ1-1, with 11 bases aligning to TRBD1. V lost 10 bases to trimming and J lost 6 bases; unmatched junction nucleotides: 4. Per the germline V gene, CDR1 is ENHRY and CDR2 is SYGVKD. The CDR3 contains 12 residues.

The chain uses TRBV4-3 and TRBJ1-1, with D possibly being TRBD1 (6 bases). The CDR3 length is 14 residues. Trimming stripped 0 bases from V and 4 bases from J, with 9 bases between. CDR1 LGHNA and CDR2 YSLEER come from the germline V gene. The CDR3 protein is CASSQEVRGTEAFF. In nucleotides, the CDR3 is TGCGCCAGCAGCCAAGAGGTCAGGGGCACTGAAGCTTTCTTT.

This clone came up a few times. The chain uses TRBV28 and TRBJ1-3; weak D call: TRBD1 (6 bases). The ends were cut back, 6 bases at V and 3 bases at J, with 15 bases in the middle. The V gene's germline CDR1 is MDHEN and CDR2 SYDVKM. CDR3 length equals 15 residues. The CDR3 sequence is CASSPGQSDGNTIYF. The DNA for the CDR3 is TGTGCCAGCAGCCCGGGACAATCAGATGGAAACACCATATATTTT.

The genes are TRBV5-1 and TRBJ1-2, with D maybe TRBD1 (6 bases). The CDR3 runs to 12 residues. V shed 4 bases and J shed 8 bases, with 12 bases lying between them. Germline V gene data show CDR1 as SGHRS and CDR2 as YFSETQ. CDR3 protein: CASSLEGEGYTF. As DNA, the CDR3 is TGCGCCAGCAGCCTGGAGGGGGAAGGCTACACCTTC. The full variable domain, with the rest looked up from reference TRBV5-1 and TRBJ1-2, is KAGVTQTPRYLIKTRGQQVTLSCSPISGHRSVSWYQQTPGQGLQFLFEYFSETQRNKGNFPGRFSGRQFSNSRSEMNVSTLELGDSALYLCASSLEGEGYTFGSGTRLTVV.

V gene TRBV4-1 combines with J gene TRBJ1-2, with D perhaps TRBD1 (6 bases). The CDR3 is 15 amino acids. Looked up from germline, CDR1 is MGHRA and CDR2 is YSYEKL. Trimming removed 0 bases from V and 5 bases from J, with 13 bases in between. CDR3 bases: TGCGCCAGCAGCCAAGATACGGCAGGGGATTATGGCTACACCTTC. As protein: CASSQDTAGDYGYTF.

Remarks on this clone: One junction end does not reproduce the germline sequence, and a read error may be involved. Here the CDR3 reads CASSGASNTGELFF. The CDR3 DNA follows: TGTGCCTCCAGTGGGGCATCGAACACCGGGGAGCTGTTTTTT. This sequence joins TRBV15 and TRBJ2-2; D might be TRBD1 (5 bases). The germline CDR1 and CDR2 sequences are LNHNV and YYDKDF (reference sequence). The CDR3 spans 14 residues.

The genes are TRBV28 and TRBJ1-5; 8 bases line up with TRBD1. This CDR3 has 14 amino acids. V trimming: 6 bases; J trimming: 6 bases; junction bases outside the gene matches: 7. The germline gives CDR1 MDHEN, CDR2 SYDVKM. Here the CDR3 DNA reads TGTGCCAGCAGCCCAGGGGGCGCCGGTCAGCCCCAGCATTTT. Its protein is CASSPGGAGQPQHF.

This clone was recorded a few times. The chain joins TRBV4-3 to TRBJ2-7, with D possibly being TRBD2 (5 bases). Germline CDR1 is LGHNA and CDR2 is YSLEER. The CDR3 extends over 21 amino acids. The germline V and J ends were trimmed by 0 bases and 5 bases, with 32 bases remaining between them. CDR3 bases: TGCGCCAGCAGCCAAGAGAGGGTTCGGTCAGGTCGTTCCGGCCCCAAGGACGAGCAGTACTTC. This codes for CASSQERVRSGRSGPKDEQYF.

This clone turned up a few times. This chain uses TRBV19 with TRBJ1-5; D is ambiguous. The CDR3 totals 11 residues. The ends were cut back, 4 bases at V and 6 bases at J, with 4 bases in the middle. Germline V lookup: CDR1 LNHDA, CDR2 SQIVND (reference sequence). The CDR3 DNA reads as TGTGCCAGTAGTAGCGGTCAGCCCCAGCATTTT. Protein product: CASSSGQPQHF.

J is TRBJ2-3 and V is TRBV5-1; 7 positions agree with TRBD2. The junction had 1 base not matched to a gene; V was cut back by 0 bases and J by 0 bases. This CDR3 has 15 residues. CDR1 is SGHRS and CDR2 is YFSETQ in the germline V gene. The chain's CDR3 is CASSLAGGSTDTQYF. The DNA for the CDR3 is TGCGCCAGCAGCTTGGCGGGGGGAAGCACAGATACGCAGTATTTT.

The V gene is TRBV4-3, the J gene TRBJ2-1; D is possibly TRBD1 (7 bases). The CDR3 runs 13 residues. Trimming shortened V by 2 bases and J by 8 bases, and 10 bases separated the two germline ends. Germline CDR1 LGHNA, CDR2 YSLEER. CDR3 sequence (DNA): TGCGCCAGCAGCCAAACAGGGGAGGATGAGCAGTTCTTC. It codes for CASSQTGEDEQFF.

The V call is TRBV10-3, the J call TRBJ1-6; TRBD1 aligns across 10 bases. Trimming took 7 bases from V and 9 from J; bases not matched to a gene: 9. Per the germline V gene, CDR1 is ENHRY and CDR2 is SYGVKD. The CDR3 totals 15 residues. The DNA for the CDR3 is TGTGCCATCACAGAGCGAGACAGGGGGCTTTCACCCCTCCACTTT. Amino acids: CAITERDRGLSPLHF.

The chain uses TRBV30 and TRBJ1-2, with 8 bases that match TRBD1. The CDR3 totals 12 residues. Germline loops: CDR1 GTSNPN, CDR2 SVGIG (reference sequence). V lost 6 bases to trimming and J lost 7 bases; unmatched junction nucleotides: 7. The CDR3 protein is CACHGQGVGYTF. The CDR3 nucleotides read TGTGCCTGTCACGGACAGGGTGTTGGCTACACCTTC.

A few counts support this clone. DNA of the CDR3: TGTGCCTGGAGTGCGGACAGGCTCTGGGGCTACACCTTC. This encodes CAWSADRLWGYTF. V is TRBV30 and J is TRBJ1-2; 7 bases fit TRBD1. Germline lookup yields CDR1 GTSNPN and CDR2 SVGIG (reference sequence). J gave up 8 bases and V 1 base, and 7 bases lay outside the gene matches. CDR3 size: 13 residues.

The V and J genes are TRBV10-3 and TRBJ2-7, with 13 nucleotides matching TRBD2. Per the germline V gene, CDR1 is ENHRY and CDR2 is SYGVKD. CDR3 length: 16 residues. V was pared by 4 bases and J by 6 bases, with 9 bases of the junction left unmatched. DNA of the CDR3: TGTGCCATCAGTGTGGTTAGGGGACTAGCGGGGCTCGAGCAGTACTTC. Amino acids: CAISVVRGLAGLEQYF.

This clone was seen only a few times. The chain couples TRBV7-9 to TRBJ2-7, with D uncertain. This CDR3 is built from 12 residues. Germline CDR1 SEHNR, CDR2 FQNEAQ (reference sequence). V shed 8 bases and J shed 1 base, with 9 bases lying between them. This CDR3 reads CASAQSSYEQYF. DNA of the CDR3: TGTGCCAGCGCACAGAGTTCCTACGAGCAGTACTTC. The variable domain in full, with the rest retrieved from reference TRBV7-9 and TRBJ2-7, is DTGVSQNPRHKITKRGQNVTFRCDPISEHNRLYWYRQTLGQGPEFLTYFQNEAQLEKSRLLSDRFSAERPKGSFSTLEIQRTEQGDSAMYLCASAQSSYEQYFGPGTRLTVT.